What follows are 3 T cell receptor beta chains derived from one specimen sequenced in a study of blood T cell repertoires in COVID-19. Only in-frame clones appear in the TCRdb table, and some are missing; sequencing was by immunoSEQ multiplex PCR. Of over 45,000 clones listed, 70% to 90% are singletons. The sequenced sample consisted of peripheral blood. Receptors were obtained from a woman aged 55 to 70 with active COVID-19.

V is TRBV4-3 and J is TRBJ1-2; TRBD1 is a possible D gene (5 bases). Per the germline V gene, CDR1 is LGHNA and CDR2 is YSLEER. Trimming pared 0 bases from V and 2 bases from J, leaving 10 bases between. The CDR3 extends over 15 amino acids. CDR3 in DNA: TGCGCCAGCAGCCAAGAGCCAGGGCCAAACTATGGCTACACCTTC. It encodes CASSQEPGPNYGYTF.

The rearrangement links TRBV27 to TRBJ2-3; possibly TRBD2 for D (5 bases). Trimming cost V 4 bases and J 0 bases, with 14 bases left between them. CDR1 MNHEY and CDR2 SMNVEV come from the germline V gene (reference sequence). This CDR3 region has 16 residues. The CDR3 DNA follows: TGTGCCAGCAGTTCCCCGGGGTCCCCTAGCACAGATACGCAGTATTTT. The encoded protein is CASSSPGSPSTDTQYF.

This chain uses TRBV5-4 with TRBJ2-2; TRBD1 aligns across 9 bases. After removal of 2 bases from V and 4 bases from J, the junction contained 3 bases not matched to a gene. The CDR3 length is 15 residues. Germline CDR1 and CDR2: SGHNT and YYREEE (reference sequence). The CDR3 is CASSLRDRATGELFF. The CDR3 DNA sequence: TGTGCCAGCAGCTTAAGGGACAGGGCCACCGGGGAGCTGTTTTTT.